The rows below give T cell receptor beta chains drawn from one sample of a study of T cell repertoires in cytomegalovirus infection. Their antigen targets remain unknown. TCRdb redid the calling of the reads with MiXCR, one entry per CDR3 protein. The profile shows approximately 910,000 distinct CDR3 sequences, roughly 31% of them singletons. The source was cultured CD8+ T cells from PBMCs, collected from culture after CMV antigen stimulation. The receptors originated from a human donor in good health (CMV status not recorded). Some clones in this sample may be carry-over from other donors' samples. Both conserved end residues are part of each CDR3. A D gene is named only where the DNA matches it firmly. Size tells how often a clone was seen (once, few, many) or the class of an expanded clone, and some rows leave it out.

>-|TRBV27|TRBJ2-3|-
CASSPGLSLSTDTQYF
TGTGCCAGCAGTCCCGGACTATCCTTAAGCACAGATACGCAGTATTTT
>-|TRBV29-1|TRBJ1-1|-
CSVAERYMNTEAFF
TGCAGCGTCGCCGAAAGATACATGAACACTGAAGCTTTCTTT
>-|TRBV27|TRBJ1-2|few
CASSPGTFGYTF
TGTGCCAGCAGTCCCGGGACGTTCGGCTACACCTTC
>TRBD2|TRBV19|TRBJ2-5|few
CASSRSGGTVETQYF
TGTGCCAGCAGCAGGAGCGGGGGGACGGTTGAGACCCAGTACTTC
>TRBD1|TRBV27|TRBJ1-5|-
CASSLSWDSFNQPQHF
TGTGCCAGCAGTTTATCATGGGACAGTTTCAATCAGCCCCAACATTTT
>TRBD1|TRBV20-1|TRBJ2-1|-
CSARRQGPPYNEQFF
TGCAGTGCTCGACGACAGGGCCCTCCCTACAATGAGCAGTTCTTC
>-|TRBV5-1|TRBJ2-7|few
CASTPLEDSPTYEQYF
TGCGCCAGCACCCCCCTAGAGGACAGTCCAACCTACGAGCAGTACTTC
>-|TRBV6-2/TRBV6-3|TRBJ1-2|few
CASIDYDPGGANYGYTF
TGTGCCAGCATCGACTACGACCCAGGAGGCGCCAACTATGGCTACACCTTC
>TRBD2|TRBV9|TRBJ2-1|-
CASGWGGRRDEQFF
TGTGCCAGCGGATGGGGGGGACGGAGGGATGAGCAGTTCTTC
>-|TRBV20-1|TRBJ1-2|once
CSAPPGTANYGYTF
TGCAGTGCTCCTCCAGGGACCGCTAACTATGGCTACACCTTC
>-|TRBV3-1|TRBJ2-5|-
CASSQDGGINQETQYF
TGTGCCAGCAGCCAAGATGGGGGGATAAACCAAGAGACCCAGTACTTC
>TRBD1|TRBV4-2|TRBJ2-7|-
CASSLYGTGNYEQYF
TGTGCCAGCAGCCTCTACGGGACAGGCAACTACGAGCAGTACTTC
>-|TRBV12-5|TRBJ1-5|-
CASGFLDRTYQPQHF
TGTGCTAGTGGTTTTCTCGACAGGACGTATCAGCCCCAGCATTTT
>TRBD1|TRBV7-8|TRBJ1-6|-
CASSLGRGRNSPLHF
TGTGCCAGCAGCCTAGGCAGGGGGAGGAATTCACCCCTCCACTTT
>TRBD2|TRBV11-2|TRBJ2-1|-
CASSWTSSRQFF
TGTGCCAGTAGCTGGACTAGCTCTAGGCAGTTCTTC
>-|TRBV2|TRBJ2-7|few
CASSERGAGSYEQYF
TGTGCCAGCAGTGAAAGAGGGGCAGGGTCCTACGAGCAGTACTTC
>TRBD2|TRBV11-3|TRBJ2-3|-
CASSPRRGVSTDTQYF
TGTGCCAGCAGCCCCAGGCGGGGGGTAAGCACAGATACGCAGTATTTT
>TRBD2|TRBV6-5|TRBJ2-7|-
CASSYSTSGSVEQYF
TGTGCCAGCAGTTACTCGACTAGCGGGTCGGTCGAGCAGTACTTC
>-|TRBV6-2/TRBV6-3|TRBJ1-2|-
CASSWSSFGYTF
TGTGCCAGCAGTTGGTCGAGTTTTGGCTACACCTTC
>-|TRBV4-3|TRBJ2-5|-
CASSQDPTAQETQYF
TGCGCCAGCAGCCAAGATCCGACAGCCCAAGAGACCCAGTACTTC
>-|TRBV13|TRBJ1-2|-
CASSGGSYGYTF
TGTGCCAGCAGCGGGGGGAGTTATGGCTACACCTTC
>-|TRBV7-9|TRBJ2-1|many
CASSRGASSYNEQFF
TGTGCCAGCAGCCGCGGGGCCAGCTCCTACAATGAGCAGTTCTTC
>-|TRBV10-2|TRBJ2-7|-
CASSAGSRHYEQYF
TGCGCCAGCAGTGCAGGGTCTCGACACTACGAGCAGTACTTC
>TRBD1|TRBV7-8|TRBJ1-6|many
CASSLEGAFSYNSPLHF
TGTGCCAGCAGCTTAGAGGGGGCCTTCTCCTATAATTCACCCCTCCACTTT
>TRBD1|TRBV19|TRBJ1-2|-
CASTNDRAAGGYTF
TGTGCCAGTACTAACGACAGGGCCGCGGGTGGCTACACCTTC
>-|TRBV7-9|TRBJ1-2|many
CASSLGPTGYTF
TGTGCCAGCAGCTTAGGCCCCACCGGCTACACCTTC
>TRBD2|TRBV7-6|TRBJ2-5|-
CASSTPLGGRQETQYF
TGTGCCAGCAGCACCCCACTGGGGGGGAGGCAAGAGACCCAGTACTTC